Listed below are T cell receptor beta chains from one sample, sequenced in a study of control samples from healthy donors and cancer patients. Sequenced by immunoSEQ multiplex PCR; TCRdb stores in-frame clones only, minus some. The table has under 80,000 clones, 75% to 90% seen once. The sequenced sample was blood. Every receptor here comes from a man aged 45-65 years in good health. CDR3s include the opening cysteine and the closing phenylalanine or tryptophan. Fields, in order: V gene, J gene, D gene, clone size, CDR3 DNA, CDR3 protein. The D gene is left open where the match is weak. Some rows mark clone size as missing; the rest say once, few, many or name a class of expanded clone.

v_gene: TRBV5-4; j_gene: TRBJ2-1; d_gene: .; abundance: .; CDR3nt: TGTGCCAGCAGCTTGGCCGGGGGAATAAATGAGCAGTTCTTC; CDR3aa: CASSLAGGINEQFF
v_gene: TRBV29-1; j_gene: TRBJ2-7; d_gene: .; abundance: .; CDR3nt: TGCAGCGGTATACTAAAATCCGGGTCATACGAGCAGTACTTC; CDR3aa: CSGILKSGSYEQYF
v_gene: TRBV9; j_gene: TRBJ1-1; d_gene: .; abundance: .; CDR3nt: TGTGCCAGCAGCTTAGAAGGGCAAAGGAACACTGAAGCTTTCTTT; CDR3aa: CASSLEGQRNTEAFF
v_gene: TRBV3-1/TRBV3-2; j_gene: TRBJ2-3; d_gene: .; abundance: few; CDR3nt: TGTGCCAGCAGCCAAGCCAGGGGCACAGATACGCAGTATTTT; CDR3aa: CASSQARGTDTQYF
v_gene: TRBV5-1; j_gene: TRBJ2-3; d_gene: .; abundance: .; CDR3nt: TGCGCCAGCAGCTTGGGAGGGGCGGGGAGCACAGATACGCAGTATTTT; CDR3aa: CASSLGGAGSTDTQYF
v_gene: TRBV11-3; j_gene: TRBJ1-2; d_gene: TRBD1; abundance: .; CDR3nt: TGTGCCAGCAGCTCGGACAGGGCGGGCTACACCTTC; CDR3aa: CASSSDRAGYTF
v_gene: TRBV7-2; j_gene: TRBJ1-2; d_gene: TRBD1; abundance: .; CDR3nt: TGTGCCAGCAGCCGCCCGGACAGGGCCTATGGCTACACCTTC; CDR3aa: CASSRPDRAYGYTF
v_gene: TRBV25-1; j_gene: TRBJ2-1; d_gene: .; abundance: .; CDR3nt: TGTGCCAGCAGGGACCAGAGCTCCTACAATGAGCAGTTCTTC; CDR3aa: CASRDQSSYNEQFF
v_gene: TRBV6-6; j_gene: TRBJ1-4; d_gene: .; abundance: .; CDR3nt: TGTGCCAGCAGCACGAGGGGAAGGGGCGAAAAACTGTTTTTT; CDR3aa: CASSTRGRGEKLFF
v_gene: TRBV11-3; j_gene: TRBJ1-2; d_gene: .; abundance: once; CDR3nt: TGTGCCAGCAGCATGGTCGAGGGGCGAGGCTACACCTTC; CDR3aa: CASSMVEGRGYTF
v_gene: TRBV6-5; j_gene: TRBJ2-3; d_gene: TRBD2; abundance: .; CDR3nt: TGTGCCAGCAACCCCCTGACTAGCGTGGCTACGCAGTATTTT; CDR3aa: CASNPLTSVATQYF
v_gene: TRBV24-1; j_gene: TRBJ2-5; d_gene: TRBD1; abundance: .; CDR3nt: TGTGCCACCAGTGACCCTACAGGGGGTGAGACCCAGTACTTC; CDR3aa: CATSDPTGGETQYF
v_gene: TRBV7-9; j_gene: TRBJ2-7; d_gene: TRBD1; abundance: once; CDR3nt: TGTGCCAGCAGTTACCCTCCAACAGGGGCATCCTACGAGCAGTACTTC; CDR3aa: CASSYPPTGASYEQYF
v_gene: TRBV7-2; j_gene: TRBJ1-2; d_gene: .; abundance: .; CDR3nt: TGTGCCAGCAGCGAAGGCCAGTTCTATGGCTACACCTTC; CDR3aa: CASSEGQFYGYTF
v_gene: TRBV4-3; j_gene: TRBJ1-1; d_gene: .; abundance: .; CDR3nt: TGCGCCAGCAGCCAAGAACCCGGGAACACTGAAGCTTTCTTT; CDR3aa: CASSQEPGNTEAFF
v_gene: TRBV9; j_gene: TRBJ2-1; d_gene: TRBD2; abundance: once; CDR3nt: TGTGCCAGCAGCCCTCGACTAGCGGGAGGTGTCAATGAGCAGTTCTTC; CDR3aa: CASSPRLAGGVNEQFF
v_gene: TRBV5-1; j_gene: TRBJ2-3; d_gene: .; abundance: .; CDR3nt: TGCGCCAGCAGCTTGGGATTTATAGATACGCAGTATTTT; CDR3aa: CASSLGFIDTQYF
v_gene: TRBV19; j_gene: TRBJ2-7; d_gene: .; abundance: once; CDR3nt: TGTGCCAGCACCACCCGAATATCACCCGGGAACGAGCAGTACTTC; CDR3aa: CASTTRISPGNEQYF
v_gene: TRBV24-1; j_gene: TRBJ2-1; d_gene: TRBD1; abundance: .; CDR3nt: TGTGCCACCAGTGATAGTGGACAGGACAATGAGCAGTTCTTC; CDR3aa: CATSDSGQDNEQFF
v_gene: TRBV11-1; j_gene: TRBJ1-6; d_gene: .; abundance: few; CDR3nt: TGTGCCAGCAGCTTTGGGGTCCAACGGCATTCACCCCTCCACTTT; CDR3aa: CASSFGVQRHSPLHF
v_gene: TRBV29-1; j_gene: TRBJ2-4; d_gene: .; abundance: .; CDR3nt: TGCAGCGTTGATGGGCTCAGACAGGAGTGGAGAAACATTCAGTACTTC; CDR3aa: CSVDGLRQEWRNIQYF
v_gene: TRBV7-2; j_gene: TRBJ2-5; d_gene: .; abundance: .; CDR3nt: TGTGCCAGCAGCCCTGACATACCGACAGTACAAGAGACCCAGTACTTC; CDR3aa: CASSPDIPTVQETQYF
v_gene: TRBV6-5; j_gene: TRBJ1-6; d_gene: TRBD1; abundance: .; CDR3nt: TGTGCCAGCCGGGACAGTTCGAATTCACCCCTCCACTTT; CDR3aa: CASRDSSNSPLHF
v_gene: TRBV6-5; j_gene: TRBJ2-7; d_gene: .; abundance: .; CDR3nt: TGTGCCAGCAGCCGAGGGGAAAACTACGAGCAGTACTTC; CDR3aa: CASSRGENYEQYF
v_gene: TRBV7-3; j_gene: TRBJ2-3; d_gene: TRBD2; abundance: .; CDR3nt: TGTGCCAGCAGCTTCGGGACTAGCGGGGGGAGTACGCAGTATTTT; CDR3aa: CASSFGTSGGSTQYF
v_gene: TRBV14; j_gene: TRBJ1-1; d_gene: .; abundance: few; CDR3nt: TGTGCCAGCAGCCAACTGGGGCGGAACACTGAAGCTTTCTTT; CDR3aa: CASSQLGRNTEAFF
v_gene: TRBV19; j_gene: TRBJ2-5; d_gene: TRBD1; abundance: once; CDR3nt: TGTGCCAGCGGGACAGGCCAAGAGACCCAGTACTTC; CDR3aa: CASGTGQETQYF
v_gene: TRBV6-5; j_gene: TRBJ1-3; d_gene: .; abundance: .; CDR3nt: TGTGCCAGCAGTTACTCGAGGTTCGGGGCGGGAAACACCATATATTTT; CDR3aa: CASSYSRFGAGNTIYF
v_gene: TRBV6-5; j_gene: TRBJ1-1; d_gene: TRBD1; abundance: .; CDR3nt: TGTGCCAGCAGTCGCGGGGACAGGGGAGGGGAAGCTTTCTTT; CDR3aa: CASSRGDRGGEAFF
v_gene: TRBV3-1/TRBV3-2; j_gene: TRBJ2-6; d_gene: .; abundance: .; CDR3nt: TGTGCCAGCAGCCAAGGGTCATACAGGGTCAGGGCTGGGGCCAACGTCCTGACTTTC; CDR3aa: CASSQGSYRVRAGANVLTF
v_gene: TRBV6-5; j_gene: TRBJ1-1; d_gene: .; abundance: .; CDR3nt: TGTGCCAGCAGCCGCCACGGGGACGCGGAAAAAGCTTTCTTT; CDR3aa: CASSRHGDAEKAFF
v_gene: TRBV6-5; j_gene: TRBJ2-2; d_gene: TRBD1; abundance: many; CDR3nt: TGTGCCAGTGATAGGGGGCAAGGAACCGGGGAGCTGTTTTTT; CDR3aa: CASDRGQGTGELFF
v_gene: TRBV20-1; j_gene: TRBJ2-1; d_gene: TRBD2; abundance: .; CDR3nt: TGCAGTGCTAGTGGGTTTGCGGGGGAGAGAAACAATGAGCAGTTCTTC; CDR3aa: CSASGFAGERNNEQFF
v_gene: TRBV2; j_gene: TRBJ1-1; d_gene: .; abundance: .; CDR3nt: TGTGCCAGCGGGAGGGGAACCACTGAAGCTTTCTTT; CDR3aa: CASGRGTTEAFF
v_gene: TRBV24-1; j_gene: TRBJ2-2; d_gene: .; abundance: .; CDR3nt: TGTGCCACCAGTGGTAGGGAGAGGAGCACCGGGGAGCTGTTTTTT; CDR3aa: CATSGRERSTGELFF
v_gene: TRBV19; j_gene: TRBJ1-5; d_gene: TRBD1; abundance: .; CDR3nt: TGTGCCAGTAGTAGGCCAGGGGGCCTCGGCAATCAGCCCCAGCATTTT; CDR3aa: CASSRPGGLGNQPQHF
v_gene: TRBV3-1/TRBV3-2; j_gene: TRBJ1-1; d_gene: TRBD1; abundance: .; CDR3nt: TGTGCCAGCAGCCAAGAACTAACTACAGGGGGCGCGGAGACTGAAGCTTTCTTT; CDR3aa: CASSQELTTGGAETEAFF
v_gene: TRBV19; j_gene: TRBJ1-2; d_gene: .; abundance: .; CDR3nt: TGTGCCAGTAACCTCGAGGGCCGCCCAACCTATGGCTACACCTTC; CDR3aa: CASNLEGRPTYGYTF
v_gene: TRBV2; j_gene: TRBJ2-7; d_gene: .; abundance: .; CDR3nt: TGTGCCAGCACTCGAGCTAGAGCGGTCGCGTACTTC; CDR3aa: CASTRARAVAYF
v_gene: TRBV15; j_gene: TRBJ1-2; d_gene: .; abundance: .; CDR3nt: TGTGCCACCAGCAGAGTTGGGTTAGGGGCCGCGTATGGCTACACCTTC; CDR3aa: CATSRVGLGAAYGYTF
v_gene: TRBV2; j_gene: TRBJ2-4; d_gene: .; abundance: .; CDR3nt: TGTGCCAGCAGTGAAGCGTTTGGACAGAAGGGTGACATTCAGTACTTC; CDR3aa: CASSEAFGQKGDIQYF